The source of this TCR beta chain is a study of CD8+CD57+ T cells in acquired aplastic anemia. Study results and limitations: Both patients and controls carried the same twenty-nine CD8+ CDR3 sequences. With respect to CD8+ Simpson's diversity, patients and controls did not differ significantly.

About this clonotype: As yet, its antigen is unknown.

Patients included in sequencing had previously demonstrated CD8+CD57+ cell expansion by flow cytometry. There was no therapy given to any patient before the blood sampling took place. The template for TCR beta VDJ and CDR3 sequence profiling was genomic DNA. TCRdb analysed the reads with MiXCR anew, one entry per CDR3 protein. The sample records more than 150,000 distinct CDR3 sequences, approximately 52% being singletons. The germline V gene encodes CDR1 MNHNS and CDR2 SASEGT. V gave up 2 bases and J gave up 4 bases, with 17 bases separating them. CDR3 length: 16 residues. Material: sorted CD4+, CD8+, or CD8+CD57+ T cells (not recorded which) from PBMCs. The chain combines TRBV6-1 with TRBJ1-2, with D unresolved. The TCR sequence derives from a human donor with aplastic anemia. In nucleotides, the CDR3 is TGTGCCAGCAGTGAAAGGTCTGTTTGGACGGGCTATGGCTACACCTTC. Its translation is CASSERSVWTGYGYTF.